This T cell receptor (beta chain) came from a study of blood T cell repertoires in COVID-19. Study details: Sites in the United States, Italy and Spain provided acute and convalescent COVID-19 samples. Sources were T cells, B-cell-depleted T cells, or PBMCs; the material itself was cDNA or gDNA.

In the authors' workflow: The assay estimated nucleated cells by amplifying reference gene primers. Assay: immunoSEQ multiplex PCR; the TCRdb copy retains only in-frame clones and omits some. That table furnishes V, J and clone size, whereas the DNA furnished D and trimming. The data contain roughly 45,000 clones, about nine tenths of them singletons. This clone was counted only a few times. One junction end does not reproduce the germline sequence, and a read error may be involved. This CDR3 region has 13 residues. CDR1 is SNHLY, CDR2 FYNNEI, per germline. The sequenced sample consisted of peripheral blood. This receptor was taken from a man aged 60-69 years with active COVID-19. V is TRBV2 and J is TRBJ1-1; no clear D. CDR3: CASRPDGNSEAFF. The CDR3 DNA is TGTGCCAGCAGACCCGACGGGAACAGTGAAGCTTTCTTT.